One and the same sample provided the 8 T cell receptor beta chains below, sequenced in a study of T cell responses to AZD1222 COVID-19 vaccine (dated by TCRdb to about 2021). Libraries were prepared through the immunoSEQ multiplex PCR assay. TCRdb carries this immuneACCESS record with in-frame sequences only. Its versions omit some clonotypes, under half of them owing to an unresolved V gene in the studies checked, with the rest unexplained. This sample holds around 130,000 clones; approximately 86% were observed only once. The top ten constitute under 3.5% of the sample. The time point label, as the study defines it: baseline before first vaccination. The specimen comprised peripheral blood, sampled on day 0 of AZD1222 vaccination. The receptors come from an adult in good health.

The V and J genes are TRBV14 and TRBJ1-1; D gene ambiguous. V was cut by 1 base and J by 2 bases, with 2 bases left in between. Looked up from germline, CDR1 is SGHDN and CDR2 is FVKESK. The CDR3 runs 12 residues. The DNA of the CDR3 is TGTGCCAGCAGCCAAGGAAACACTGAAGCTTTCTTT. Amino acid sequence: CASSQGNTEAFF. Using reference TRBV14 and TRBJ1-1 for the parts outside the CDR3, the full variable domain is EAGVTQFPSHSVIEKGQTVTLRCDPISGHDNLYWYRRVMGKEIKFLLHFVKESKQDESGMPNNRFLAERTGGTYSTLKVQPAELEDSGVYFCASSQGNTEAFFGQGTRLTVV.

This sequence joins TRBV19 and TRBJ2-1; D is perhaps TRBD1 or TRBD2 (6 bases each). CDR1 LNHDA and CDR2 SQIVND come from the germline V gene (reference sequence). The CDR3 covers 13 residues. The V end was cut by 7 bases, the J end by 5 bases, with 12 bases between. In DNA form, the CDR3 reads TGTGCCAGTACACCAAGGGGGGACAATGAGCAGTTCTTC. It codes for CASTPRGDNEQFF.

For the CDR3, the DNA is TGTGCCAGCAGCTTGGCTGGGCAGGCCCTAGAAGCTTTCTTT. This codes for CASSLAGQALEAFF. The J gene is TRBJ1-1, the V gene TRBV5-5; D unresolved. Germline values: CDR1 SGHKS, CDR2 YYEKEE (reference sequence). The V end was cut by 0 bases, the J end by 8 bases, with 14 bases between. The CDR3 length is 14 residues. The full variable domain, completed using reference TRBV5-5 and TRBJ1-1, is DAGVTQSPTHLIKTRGQQVTLRCSPISGHKSVSWYQQVLGQGPQFIFQYYEKEERGRGNFPDRFSARQFPNYSSELNVNALLLGDSALYLCASSLAGQALEAFFGQGTRLTVV.

This chain uses TRBV11-1 with TRBJ2-2; D gene ambiguous. With 5 bases removed from V and 3 bases from J, the gap between germline ends came to 7 bases. The germline CDR1 and CDR2 sequences are SGHAT and FQDESV (reference sequence). This CDR3 comprises 13 residues. Written as DNA, the CDR3 is TGTGCCAGCAGCCCCGTGTACACCGGGGAGCTGTTTTTT. This translates into CASSPVYTGELFF. Using reference TRBV11-1 and TRBJ2-2 for the parts outside the CDR3, the full variable domain is EAEVAQSPRYKITEKSQAVAFWCDPISGHATLYWYRQILGQGPELLVQFQDESVVDDSQLPKDRFSAERLKGVDSTLKIQPAELGDSAMYLCASSPVYTGELFFGEGSRLTVL.

This rearrangement joins TRBV25-1 to TRBJ2-7; TRBD2 matches 7 bases. Germline V gene sequence: CDR1 MGHDK, CDR2 SYGVNS. The CDR3 loop spans 14 amino acids. The V and J ends lost 4 bases and 5 bases, in that order; junction bases with no gene match: 8. This CDR3 is CASSGVGRVHEQYF. CDR3 DNA sequence: TGTGCCAGCAGTGGCGTAGGGAGGGTCCACGAGCAGTACTTC.

The gene calls are TRBV24-1 and TRBJ2-4; no firm D call. Germline CDR1 KGHDR, CDR2 SFDVKD. V lost 5 bases and J lost 5, with 3 bases in between. The CDR3 contains 11 residues. The DNA of the CDR3 is TGTGCCACCAGTGCCCAAAACATTCAGTACTTC. Translation gives CATSAQNIQYF.

The rearrangement uses TRBV7-9 and TRBJ2-7; D is uncertain. V lost 7 bases and J 0 bases, leaving 10 bases between the germline ends. Looked up from germline, CDR1 is SEHNR and CDR2 is FQNEAQ (reference sequence). The length of the CDR3 is 13 residues. The CDR3 DNA reads TGTGCCAGCACGGTCCAGACCTCCTACGAGCAGTACTTC. It codes for CASTVQTSYEQYF.

In this sample, this clone turned up once. The rearrangement uses TRBV18 and TRBJ2-3; no definite D call. Germline V CDR1 and CDR2: KGHSH, LQKENI. The CDR3 is 13 amino acids. V lost 3 bases to trimming and J lost 2 bases, with 6 bases between them. CDR3 sequence reads: CASSPVYTDTQYF. The CDR3, as DNA: TGTGCCAGCTCACCCGTTTACACAGATACGCAGTATTTT.